The present entry profiles one T cell receptor beta chain with its context. The antigen it recognizes is unknown. No much larger clone is present one base from it, and per-base qualities are unavailable. The cysteine opens and the phenylalanine closes a CDR3 of 14 amino acids. Only the CDR3 region is kept as DNA, spanning 42 bases read in frame from base 1. The V end loses 6 bases and the J end loses 5 bases, and a stretch of 17 bases separates them. For CDR1 and CDR2, the germline V gene lists MNHEY and SVGAGI. Preparation of the library involved the immunoSEQ multiplex PCR assay. For TCR sequencing, RNA was extracted from every sample and reverse transcribed into cDNA to serve as template. SuperScript III was used to make first-strand cDNA, primed with a 2:1 mix of oligo-dT and random hexamers. Amplification bias was assessed with a synthetic immune receptor repertoire, and residual bias was removed computationally. For the original study's pipeline: After raw reads were preprocessed to remove errors, the CDR3 was defined following IMGT conventions as running from the conserved cysteine to phenylalanine. To get clonality, Shannon entropy was normalized by log2 of the number of productive unique TCRs and the result was subtracted from 1. Scalp TCRbeta sequences were cross-referenced with sorted blood CD4 and CD8 repertoires so that the CD4 or CD8 identity of scalp clones could be inferred. The table comes from immuneACCESS by way of TCRdb, which keeps in-frame sequences with V and J called. Part of the clones is missing from these tables; in studies checked, under half for an unresolved V gene and the rest for unknown reasons. V and J calls and clone size are copied from that table; D and trimming were computed from the DNA. Here the sample has about 130,000 clones; around three fifths occur a single time. Roughly 6.7% of the sample comes from the top ten.

The sample comes from a study of CD8+ T cells in alopecia areata (dated by TCRdb to 2016 to 2019). In terms of the full investigation: The treated patients, all with moderate-to-severe alopecia areata, were enrolled in an open-label pilot trial of oral tofacitinib given at 5 to 10 mg twice daily. Patients stayed on tofacitinib for 6 to 18 months and then had 6 months of follow-up off drug so that delayed response and recurrence could be assessed. Clonality in the scalp was compared among normal scalp (n=4), patchy alopecia areata scalp (n=8), and alopecia totalis/universalis scalp (n=8). In humans, TCRbeta sequencing was performed on scalp tissue and on sorted CD4+ and CD8+ peripheral blood T cells from healthy controls and from patients with patchy or totalis/universalis alopecia areata. High-throughput TCRbeta sequencing was used to examine T cell clonal expansion in alopecia areata in both the C3H/HeJ mouse model and human patients. Biopsies were taken from tofacitinib-treated patients at baseline and at 4 and 24 weeks of treatment, and a later scalp biopsy was taken in several of the tofacitinib-treated patients. RNA came from the PAXgene miRNA kit for fixed scalp, the miRNeasy kit for PBMCs, and the RNeasy kit for mouse skin. TCRbeta CDR3 regions were amplified by immunoSEQ multiplex PCR with 35 Vbeta forward and 13 Jbeta reverse primers. General conclusions and limits of the study: Scalp TCR repertoire analysis is complicated because resident alphabeta T cells in normal human skin are also sequenced, whereas mouse skin is dominated by gammadelta T cells. Shared TCR sequences between patients were less evident than in mice, which may be partly attributable to HLA diversity in the patient population. Compared with normal scalp, lesional scalp had higher clonality and more expanded CD8+ clones, particularly in alopecia totalis/universalis, a pattern that suggests antigenic drive.

The time point label here, explained by the study, means: baseline before oral tofacitinib. Lesional scalp punch biopsies and peripheral blood were collected from alopecia areata patients. PBMCs were separated by density centrifugation and stained for CD3, CD4 and CD8, after which CD4+ and CD8+ T cells were sorted on a FACSAria. The sequence links TRBV6-5 to TRBJ2-7, with the D gene not clear enough to name. Sequenced here: CD4+ T cells sorted from blood, sampled at week 0. This TCR came from a human donor with alopecia areata. The CDR3 in this case is CASRSGTEVNEQYF. The DNA is TGTGCCAGCAGATCAGGAACGGAAGTCAACGAGCAGTACTTC.